This is a list of T cell receptor beta chains from one sample in a study of blood T cell repertoires in COVID-19. Repertoires were generated with immunoSEQ multiplex PCR, while TCRdb's copy carries only in-frame clones and drops some. The data contain roughly 240,000 clones, just under 85% of them singletons. The specimen was peripheral blood. These receptors came from a woman at least 80 years old with acute or convalescent COVID-19. Both conserved end residues are part of each CDR3. Each record gives: J gene, V gene, clone size, D gene, CDR3 DNA, CDR3 protein. The D gene is left open where the match is weak. Not every row has a clone size; where given, it reads once, few, many or a size class.

J gene: TRBJ1-2; V gene: TRBV27; clone size: NA; D gene: TRBD1; CDR3 DNA: TGTGCCAGCAAATTAGGGGGACAGGGCGGGGATGGCTACACCTTC; CDR3 protein: CASKLGGQGGDGYTF
J gene: TRBJ1-4; V gene: TRBV7-2; clone size: NA; D gene: NA; CDR3 DNA: TGTGCCAGCAGCTTACTAGGGCAGGGGAGTGAAAAACTGTTTTTT; CDR3 protein: CASSLLGQGSEKLFF
J gene: TRBJ1-2; V gene: TRBV3-1/TRBV3-2; clone size: NA; D gene: TRBD1; CDR3 DNA: TGTGCCAGCAGCCTACCGGGACAGGGCCCCAGTCACTATGGCTACACCTTC; CDR3 protein: CASSLPGQGPSHYGYTF
J gene: TRBJ2-3; V gene: TRBV11-3; clone size: NA; D gene: NA; CDR3 DNA: TGTGCCAGCAGCTTACATCGGGGGACAGATACGCAGTATTTT; CDR3 protein: CASSLHRGTDTQYF
J gene: TRBJ1-3; V gene: TRBV3-1/TRBV3-2; clone size: NA; D gene: NA; CDR3 DNA: TGTGCCAGCAGCCACCCGAGGGACAACTCTGGAAACACCATATATTTT; CDR3 protein: CASSHPRDNSGNTIYF
J gene: TRBJ2-6; V gene: TRBV29-1; clone size: NA; D gene: NA; CDR3 DNA: TGCAGCGTTGAAGCTCCCAGGATCTCTGGGGCCAACGTCCTGACTTTC; CDR3 protein: CSVEAPRISGANVLTF
J gene: TRBJ2-1; V gene: TRBV27; clone size: few; D gene: TRBD2; CDR3 DNA: TGTGCCAGCAGTCTTAGCGGGAGATTCAATGAGCAGTTCTTC; CDR3 protein: CASSLSGRFNEQFF
J gene: TRBJ2-5; V gene: TRBV3-1/TRBV3-2; clone size: NA; D gene: TRBD2; CDR3 DNA: TGTGCCAGCAGCCTAGCGGGAGTTGGGCAAGAGACCCAGTACTTC; CDR3 protein: CASSLAGVGQETQYF
J gene: TRBJ1-2; V gene: TRBV7-2; clone size: NA; D gene: NA; CDR3 DNA: TGTGCCAGCAGCTTAGGGGGAGGCGAAGCTAACTATGGCTACACCTTC; CDR3 protein: CASSLGGGEANYGYTF
J gene: TRBJ2-2; V gene: TRBV9; clone size: NA; D gene: TRBD2; CDR3 DNA: TGTGCCAGCAGCCCTCCTTATGGGGGGGCGAACACCGGGGAGCTGTTTTTT; CDR3 protein: CASSPPYGGANTGELFF
J gene: TRBJ1-1; V gene: TRBV2; clone size: NA; D gene: TRBD1; CDR3 DNA: TGTGCCAGCAGAGACCGCAGGGGGTTGAACACTGAAGCTTTCTTT; CDR3 protein: CASRDRRGLNTEAFF
J gene: TRBJ1-2; V gene: TRBV3-1/TRBV3-2; clone size: few; D gene: TRBD1; CDR3 DNA: TGTGCCAGCAGCCTCGTTGGGACAGATGGCTACACCTTC; CDR3 protein: CASSLVGTDGYTF
J gene: TRBJ2-5; V gene: TRBV7-7; clone size: NA; D gene: TRBD2; CDR3 DNA: TGTGCTAGCAGCCCAGGACTAGCGGGAGGAGCCGAGACCCAGTACTTC; CDR3 protein: CASSPGLAGGAETQYF
J gene: TRBJ1-1; V gene: TRBV9; clone size: NA; D gene: NA; CDR3 DNA: TGTGCCAGCAGCGTAGTCGGGGGACCGGACACTGAAGCTTTCTTT; CDR3 protein: CASSVVGGPDTEAFF
J gene: TRBJ2-7; V gene: TRBV2; clone size: few; D gene: NA; CDR3 DNA: TGTGCCAGCAGTACCGTCGGGGTTATCTCCTACGAGCAGTACTTC; CDR3 protein: CASSTVGVISYEQYF
J gene: TRBJ2-1; V gene: TRBV11-2; clone size: NA; D gene: TRBD2; CDR3 DNA: TGTGCCAGCAGCTTAGGACTAGCGGGAGTAGATGAGCAGTTCTTC; CDR3 protein: CASSLGLAGVDEQFF
J gene: TRBJ2-5; V gene: TRBV7-2; clone size: NA; D gene: TRBD1; CDR3 DNA: TGTGCCAGCAGCTTCGGGGACAGGCAGGAGACCCAGTACTTC; CDR3 protein: CASSFGDRQETQYF
J gene: TRBJ1-5; V gene: TRBV7-6; clone size: NA; D gene: NA; CDR3 DNA: TGTGCCAGCAGCGGAGGAAGGTCCCAGCATTTT; CDR3 protein: CASSGGRSQHF
J gene: TRBJ1-3; V gene: TRBV5-6; clone size: NA; D gene: TRBD1; CDR3 DNA: TGTGCCAGCAGCGACAGGGGAGGGGGAAACACCATATATTTT; CDR3 protein: CASSDRGGGNTIYF
J gene: TRBJ2-7; V gene: TRBV28; clone size: NA; D gene: TRBD2; CDR3 DNA: TGTGCCGCAAGGCGGGGGGGCCAAATAGGCGAGCAGTACTTC; CDR3 protein: CAARRGGQIGEQYF
J gene: TRBJ1-4; V gene: TRBV18; clone size: NA; D gene: TRBD1; CDR3 DNA: TGTGCCAGCTCCCAGTCGGGACAGGGAGGTGAAAAACTGTTTTTT; CDR3 protein: CASSQSGQGGEKLFF
J gene: TRBJ2-3; V gene: TRBV6-1; clone size: NA; D gene: NA; CDR3 DNA: TGTGCCAGCAGTGAACGCCAGTCAGATACGCAGTATTTT; CDR3 protein: CASSERQSDTQYF
J gene: TRBJ2-2; V gene: TRBV6-5; clone size: NA; D gene: NA; CDR3 DNA: TGTGCCAGCAGTTACTCGGGCGGGGCGTTGATCGGGGAGCTGTTTTTT; CDR3 protein: CASSYSGGALIGELFF
J gene: TRBJ2-1; V gene: TRBV7-2; clone size: NA; D gene: NA; CDR3 DNA: TGTGCCAGCAGCCTGGGGGGACAGACTTACAATGAGCAGTTCTTC; CDR3 protein: CASSLGGQTYNEQFF
J gene: TRBJ1-1; V gene: TRBV6-2/TRBV6-3; clone size: NA; D gene: NA; CDR3 DNA: TGTGCCAGCAGTTACTCTACACATAACAAGAACACTGAAGCTTTCTTT; CDR3 protein: CASSYSTHNKNTEAFF
J gene: TRBJ1-3; V gene: TRBV6-1; clone size: NA; D gene: NA; CDR3 DNA: TGTGCCAGCAGTGAAGAGGGGGGGCGCGGGGGAAACACCATATATTTT; CDR3 protein: CASSEEGGRGGNTIYF
J gene: TRBJ1-3; V gene: TRBV5-6; clone size: NA; D gene: NA; CDR3 DNA: TGTGCCAGCAGCTTCTTGCTATTCTCTGGAAACACCATATATTTT; CDR3 protein: CASSFLLFSGNTIYF
J gene: TRBJ1-1; V gene: TRBV14; clone size: NA; D gene: NA; CDR3 DNA: TGTGCCAGCAGCCAAGCGGAGGGGCGGGCGAACACTGAAGCTTTCTTT; CDR3 protein: CASSQAEGRANTEAFF
J gene: TRBJ1-2; V gene: TRBV3-1/TRBV3-2; clone size: NA; D gene: NA; CDR3 DNA: TGTGCCAGCAGCCCCTTCGGGACAACTAACTATGGCTACACCTTC; CDR3 protein: CASSPFGTTNYGYTF
J gene: TRBJ2-3; V gene: TRBV5-1; clone size: few; D gene: TRBD1; CDR3 DNA: TGCGCCAGCAGCACCGGGGACAGCTATTCAAGGACAGATACGCAGTATTTT; CDR3 protein: CASSTGDSYSRTDTQYF
J gene: TRBJ2-1; V gene: TRBV4-1; clone size: NA; D gene: NA; CDR3 DNA: TGCGCCAGCAGCCAAGTCCTGGGGGGGCAAAATGAGCAGTTCTTC; CDR3 protein: CASSQVLGGQNEQFF
J gene: TRBJ1-2; V gene: TRBV7-9; clone size: NA; D gene: NA; CDR3 DNA: TGTGCCAGCAGCAGAAGGACAGATGGGAAGAGTGGCTACACCTTC; CDR3 protein: CASSRRTDGKSGYTF
J gene: TRBJ1-2; V gene: TRBV18; clone size: NA; D gene: TRBD1; CDR3 DNA: TGTGCCAGCTCAACAAGGACAGGGCGAGTCGCCTATGGCTACACCTTC; CDR3 protein: CASSTRTGRVAYGYTF
J gene: TRBJ2-2; V gene: TRBV5-1; clone size: NA; D gene: TRBD2; CDR3 DNA: TGCGCCAGCAGCCAAGCGGGGGGCCCCTCCGGGGAGCTGTTTTTT; CDR3 protein: CASSQAGGPSGELFF
J gene: TRBJ1-6; V gene: TRBV19; clone size: NA; D gene: TRBD1; CDR3 DNA: TGTGCCAGTAGAACAGGGGTAGGAAATTCACCCCTCCACTTT; CDR3 protein: CASRTGVGNSPLHF
J gene: TRBJ2-7; V gene: TRBV29-1; clone size: NA; D gene: TRBD2; CDR3 DNA: TGCAGCGTTGAATCTACCAGCGGGAGGGGGGGCGAGCAGTACTTC; CDR3 protein: CSVESTSGRGGEQYF
J gene: TRBJ1-1; V gene: TRBV6-1; clone size: few; D gene: NA; CDR3 DNA: TGTGCCAGCAGTGATCCTTTTGGGACATCCCTTGTGGCTTTCTTT; CDR3 protein: CASSDPFGTSLVAFF
J gene: TRBJ2-3; V gene: TRBV11-1; clone size: NA; D gene: NA; CDR3 DNA: TGTGCCAGCAGCTTAGCGCGTTCAGGCGCAGATACGCAGTATTTT; CDR3 protein: CASSLARSGADTQYF
J gene: TRBJ2-5; V gene: TRBV5-1; clone size: NA; D gene: TRBD1; CDR3 DNA: TGCGCCAGCAGCTTGGACGGGACAGGGGGTGGAGAGACCCAGTACTTC; CDR3 protein: CASSLDGTGGGETQYF
J gene: TRBJ1-5; V gene: TRBV28; clone size: NA; D gene: TRBD1; CDR3 DNA: TGTGCCAGCAGTTCCTTAGGGACAGGGGGACATCAGCCCCAGCATTTT; CDR3 protein: CASSSLGTGGHQPQHF
J gene: TRBJ2-1; V gene: TRBV3-1/TRBV3-2; clone size: NA; D gene: TRBD2; CDR3 DNA: TGTGCCAGCAGCTCGACAACAGGAGCGGGGGGGCCTAGGAATGAGCAGTTCTTC; CDR3 protein: CASSSTTGAGGPRNEQFF
J gene: TRBJ1-1; V gene: TRBV28; clone size: NA; D gene: NA; CDR3 DNA: TGTGCCAGCAGTTTCGGCAGGGTCACTGAAGCTTTCTTT; CDR3 protein: CASSFGRVTEAFF
J gene: TRBJ1-3; V gene: TRBV7-9; clone size: NA; D gene: TRBD1; CDR3 DNA: TGTGCCAGCAGCTGGGGACAGGGGGCGTATGGAAACACCATATATTTT; CDR3 protein: CASSWGQGAYGNTIYF
J gene: TRBJ1-2; V gene: TRBV7-9; clone size: NA; D gene: NA; CDR3 DNA: TGTGCCAGCAGCCCCCCTCGGGGGGGGCCGGTTGGCTACACCTTC; CDR3 protein: CASSPPRGGPVGYTF
J gene: TRBJ1-2; V gene: TRBV19; clone size: NA; D gene: TRBD1; CDR3 DNA: TGTGCCAGTAGTGCTCAAGGGGACAGCAGTTATGGCTACACCTTC; CDR3 protein: CASSAQGDSSYGYTF
J gene: TRBJ2-3; V gene: TRBV5-4; clone size: NA; D gene: TRBD1; CDR3 DNA: TGTGCCAGCACCAATCGACAGGGGCCAGATACGCAGTATTTT; CDR3 protein: CASTNRQGPDTQYF
J gene: TRBJ2-7; V gene: TRBV9; clone size: few; D gene: TRBD2; CDR3 DNA: TGTGCCAGCAGCGTGGTAGCGGGGGGCGAGCAGTACTTC; CDR3 protein: CASSVVAGGEQYF
J gene: TRBJ2-7; V gene: TRBV30; clone size: few; D gene: TRBD1; CDR3 DNA: TGTGCCTGGAATTCCGGACAGGGCCCAAGCGAGCAGTACTTC; CDR3 protein: CAWNSGQGPSEQYF
J gene: TRBJ2-1; V gene: TRBV7-3; clone size: NA; D gene: NA; CDR3 DNA: TGTGCCAGCAGCCCCCGCAGGGACTACAATGAGCAGTTCTTC; CDR3 protein: CASSPRRDYNEQFF
J gene: TRBJ2-1; V gene: TRBV5-1; clone size: few; D gene: TRBD2; CDR3 DNA: TGCGCCAGTAGCGCGGGGGGGGCCTACAATGAGCAGTTCTTC; CDR3 protein: CASSAGGAYNEQFF
J gene: TRBJ2-7; V gene: TRBV7-2; clone size: NA; D gene: NA; CDR3 DNA: TGTGCCAGCAGCCCGGGACATAAAACCTACGAGCAGTACTTC; CDR3 protein: CASSPGHKTYEQYF
J gene: TRBJ2-5; V gene: TRBV6-1; clone size: NA; D gene: NA; CDR3 DNA: TGTGCCAGCAGTGGTTCGGCGCGTCGGGTAATAGAGACCCAGTACTTC; CDR3 protein: CASSGSARRVIETQYF
J gene: TRBJ1-1; V gene: TRBV6-2/TRBV6-3; clone size: NA; D gene: TRBD1; CDR3 DNA: TGTGCCAGCAGCCCTACAGGGGGTAGGCCTGAAGCTTTCTTT; CDR3 protein: CASSPTGGRPEAFF
J gene: TRBJ2-2; V gene: TRBV12-5; clone size: NA; D gene: NA; CDR3 DNA: TGTGCTAGTGGTTTGGTACAGATGGGGCCCGGGGAGCTGTTTTTT; CDR3 protein: CASGLVQMGPGELFF
J gene: TRBJ1-5; V gene: TRBV11-1; clone size: NA; D gene: TRBD1; CDR3 DNA: TGTGCCAGCAGCTTAGGAGGGACAGGGACACCCCAGCATTTT; CDR3 protein: CASSLGGTGTPQHF
J gene: TRBJ2-1; V gene: TRBV7-8; clone size: few; D gene: NA; CDR3 DNA: TGTGCCAGCAGCGACTCAGGGCCTAGCTCCTACAATGAGCAGTTCTTC; CDR3 protein: CASSDSGPSSYNEQFF
J gene: TRBJ2-5; V gene: TRBV2; clone size: once; D gene: NA; CDR3 DNA: TGTGCCAGCAGCCTGACAGGTATCCAAGAGACCCAGTACTTC; CDR3 protein: CASSLTGIQETQYF
J gene: TRBJ2-1; V gene: TRBV5-1; clone size: NA; D gene: TRBD2; CDR3 DNA: TGCGCCAGCAGCTTGGCTCTAGCGGGAGGGAACAATGAGCAGTTCTTC; CDR3 protein: CASSLALAGGNNEQFF
J gene: TRBJ1-5; V gene: TRBV6-5; clone size: NA; D gene: TRBD1; CDR3 DNA: TGTGCCACCCTAAAGAAGACAGGGGTAGACCAGCCCCAGCATTTT; CDR3 protein: CATLKKTGVDQPQHF
J gene: TRBJ2-1; V gene: TRBV7-9; clone size: NA; D gene: TRBD2; CDR3 DNA: TGTGCCAGCAGCTTAGCCGGGACTAGCGGGCCAGCTCCGTTCTTC; CDR3 protein: CASSLAGTSGPAPFF